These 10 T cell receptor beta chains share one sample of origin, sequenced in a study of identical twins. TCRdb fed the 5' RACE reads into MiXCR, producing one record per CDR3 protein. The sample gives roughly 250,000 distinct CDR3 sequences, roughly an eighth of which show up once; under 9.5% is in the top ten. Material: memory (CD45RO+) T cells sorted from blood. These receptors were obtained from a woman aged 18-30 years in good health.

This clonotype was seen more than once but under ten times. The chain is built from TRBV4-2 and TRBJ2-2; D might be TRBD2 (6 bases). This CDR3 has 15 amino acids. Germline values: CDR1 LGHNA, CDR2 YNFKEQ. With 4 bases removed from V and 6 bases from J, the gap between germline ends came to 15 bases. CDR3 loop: CASSRDGGAAGELFF. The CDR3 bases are TGTGCCAGCAGCCGGGACGGCGGGGCGGCCGGGGAGCTGTTTTTT.

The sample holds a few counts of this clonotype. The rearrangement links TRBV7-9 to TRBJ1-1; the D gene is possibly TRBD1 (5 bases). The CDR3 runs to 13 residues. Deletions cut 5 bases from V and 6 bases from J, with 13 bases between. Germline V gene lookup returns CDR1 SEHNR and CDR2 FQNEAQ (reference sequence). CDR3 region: CASSLEQDSEAFF. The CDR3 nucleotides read TGTGCCAGCAGCCTCGAACAGGACTCTGAAGCTTTCTTT.

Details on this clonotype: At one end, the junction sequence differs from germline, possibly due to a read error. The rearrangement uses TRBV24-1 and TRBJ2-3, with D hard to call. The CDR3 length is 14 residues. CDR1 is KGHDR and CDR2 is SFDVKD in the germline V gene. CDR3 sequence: CGTSDAGLTDTQYF. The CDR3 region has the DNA TGTGGCACCAGTGATGCAGGCCTCACAGATACGCAGTATTTT.

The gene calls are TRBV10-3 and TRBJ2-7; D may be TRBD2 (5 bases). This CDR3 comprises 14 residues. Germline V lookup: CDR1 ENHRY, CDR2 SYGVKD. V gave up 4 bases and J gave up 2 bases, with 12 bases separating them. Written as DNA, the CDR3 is TGTGCCATCAGTGCCCAGCCGGGAACCTACGAGCAGTACTTC. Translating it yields CAISAQPGTYEQYF.

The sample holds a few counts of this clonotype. The CDR3 is CASSEAGGTGELFF. The CDR3 DNA reads as TGTGCCAGCAGTGAAGCGGGCGGCACCGGGGAGCTGTTTTTT. The V call is TRBV6-1, the J call TRBJ2-2; no clear D gene. V gave up 0 bases and J gave up 4 bases, with 6 bases separating them. The CDR3 contains 14 residues. Germline loops: CDR1 MNHNS, CDR2 SASEGT.

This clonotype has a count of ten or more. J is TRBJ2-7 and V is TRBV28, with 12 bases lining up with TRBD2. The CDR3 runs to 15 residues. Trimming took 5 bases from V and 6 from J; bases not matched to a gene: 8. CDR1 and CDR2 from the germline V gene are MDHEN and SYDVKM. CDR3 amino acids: CASSIRLAGAGEQYF. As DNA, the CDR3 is TGTGCCAGCAGTATAAGACTAGCGGGAGCTGGCGAGCAGTACTTC.

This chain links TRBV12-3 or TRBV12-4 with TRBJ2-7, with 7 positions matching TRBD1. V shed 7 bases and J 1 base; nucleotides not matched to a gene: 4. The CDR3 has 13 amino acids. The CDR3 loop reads CASNRGQSYEQYF. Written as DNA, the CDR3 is TGTGCCAGCAACAGGGGCCAATCCTACGAGCAGTACTTC.

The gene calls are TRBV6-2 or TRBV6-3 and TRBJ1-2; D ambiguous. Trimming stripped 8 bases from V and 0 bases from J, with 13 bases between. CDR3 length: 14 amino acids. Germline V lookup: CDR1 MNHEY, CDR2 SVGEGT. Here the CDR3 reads CASGHPGANYGYTF. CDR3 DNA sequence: TGTGCCAGCGGTCATCCGGGAGCTAACTATGGCTACACCTTC.

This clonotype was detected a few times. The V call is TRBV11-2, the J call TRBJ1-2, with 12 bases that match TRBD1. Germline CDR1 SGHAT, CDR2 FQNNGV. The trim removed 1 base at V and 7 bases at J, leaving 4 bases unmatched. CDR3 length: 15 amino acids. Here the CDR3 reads CASSLAGTGGLGYTF. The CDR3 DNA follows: TGTGCCAGCAGCTTAGCCGGGACAGGGGGCCTTGGCTACACCTTC.

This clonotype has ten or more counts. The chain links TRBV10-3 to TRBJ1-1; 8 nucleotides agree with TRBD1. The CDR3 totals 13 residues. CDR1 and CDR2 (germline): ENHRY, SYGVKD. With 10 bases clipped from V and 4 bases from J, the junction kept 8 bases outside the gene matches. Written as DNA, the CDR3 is TGTGCCAGCACACAGGGGGATGGCACTGAAGCTTTCTTT. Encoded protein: CASTQGDGTEAFF.